Below, 12 T cell receptor beta chains from the same sample are listed, as sequenced in a study of T cell responses to AZD1222 COVID-19 vaccine. Sequenced by immunoSEQ multiplex PCR; TCRdb stores in-frame clones only, minus some. The table lists roughly 100,000 clones, 88% of them singletons. The input for sequencing was peripheral blood, taken on day 0 of AZD1222 vaccination. The receptors here all came from an adult in good health.

V and J are TRBV9 and TRBJ1-5, with a possible D match to TRBD1 (6 bases). This CDR3 comprises 21 residues. Germline CDR1 and CDR2: SGDLS and YYNGEE. V dropped 8 bases and J dropped 0 bases, with 33 bases sitting between them. CDR3 DNA: TGTGCCAGATCTGGGGACGGGGTAGGACACAGGGAAGGTGATAGCAATCAGCCCCAGCATTTT. Residues: CARSGDGVGHREGDSNQPQHF.

The chain combines TRBV28 with TRBJ2-7; 7 bases map to TRBD1. From germline, CDR1 is MDHEN and CDR2 SYDVKM. The CDR3 totals 15 residues. V shed 5 bases, J shed 6 bases, and the junction held 13 bases outside the gene matches. CDR3 in amino acids: CASSHPGQSFPEQYF. The CDR3 region has the DNA TGTGCCAGCAGTCATCCGGGACAGAGCTTCCCCGAGCAGTACTTC.

The chain has TRBV5-6 and TRBJ1-1; 9 nucleotides line up with TRBD1. From germline, CDR1 is SGHDT and CDR2 YYEEEE. The trim removed 2 bases at V and 5 bases at J, leaving 7 bases unmatched. The CDR3 spans 15 residues. The CDR3 coding sequence is TGTGCCAGCAGCTTTTACAGGGGGCGTAGTACTGAAGCTTTCTTT. Protein product: CASSFYRGRSTEAFF.

The CDR3 bases are TGTGCCAGCAGCCAAGAAGGCCAGACTAGCACAGATACGCAGTATTTT. Its translation: CASSQEGQTSTDTQYF. The chain is built from TRBV3-1 (or the pseudogene TRBV3-2) and TRBJ2-3; unclear D gene. Looked up from germline, CDR1 is LGHDT and CDR2 is YNNKEL (reference sequence). With 0 bases removed from V and 0 bases from J, the gap between germline ends came to 10 bases. CDR3 length: 16 residues.

This rearrangement joins TRBV2 to TRBJ2-5, with 7 bases that match TRBD2. Trimming took 6 bases from V and 5 from J; bases not matched to a gene: 12. Per germline, CDR1 SNHLY and CDR2 FYNNEI. This CDR3 is built from 15 residues. CDR3 nucleotide sequence: TGTGCCAGCAGGGGAGGCGGGAGTCAAGGGGAGACCCAGTACTTC. Translation: CASRGGGSQGETQYF.

V is TRBV6-2 or TRBV6-3 and J is TRBJ2-2; no clear D gene. V was cut by 5 bases and J by 9 bases, with 10 bases left in between. This CDR3 comprises 12 residues. From germline, CDR1 is MNHEY and CDR2 SVGEGT. CDR3 coding DNA: TGTGCCAGCAGTCCCCCCAAATGGGAGCTGTTTTTT. It codes for CASSPPKWELFF.

This rearrangement joins TRBV29-1 to TRBJ1-4; TRBD1 is a possible D gene (5 bases). V shed 4 bases and J shed 3 bases, with 9 bases lying between them. Germline loops: CDR1 SQVTM, CDR2 ANQGSEA. CDR3 size: 13 residues. CDR3 DNA sequence: TGCAGCGTTGGCTGGGGGTCTAATGAAAAACTGTTTTTT. This translates into CSVGWGSNEKLFF.

This chain connects TRBV6-5 to TRBJ2-1; no reliable D call. V shed 2 bases and J shed 2 bases, with 7 bases lying between them. The CDR3 sequence is 14 residues long. CDR1 MNHEY and CDR2 SVGAGI come from the germline V gene. The CDR3 region is CASSYDGTYNEQFF. For the CDR3, the DNA is TGTGCCAGCAGTTACGACGGAACCTACAATGAGCAGTTCTTC.

The chain joins TRBV6-1 to TRBJ1-3, with 10 bases aligning to TRBD1. CDR3 length: 17 residues. The V gene end was trimmed by 7 bases and the J gene end by 0 bases; junction bases not matched to a gene: 9. Germline CDR1 and CDR2: MNHNS and SASEGT. The CDR3 nucleotides read TGTGCCAGCACTGACAGGGGGCAACATAACTCTGGAAACACCATATATTTT. Its translation: CASTDRGQHNSGNTIYF.

The chain uses TRBV11-2 and TRBJ2-1; 11 nucleotides agree with TRBD2. J lost 7 bases, V lost 4 bases, and 12 bases had no gene match. This CDR3 region has 17 residues. Germline V gene lookup returns CDR1 SGHAT and CDR2 FQNNGV. The CDR3 sequence: CASSSAIAGGWGNEQFF. In DNA form, the CDR3 reads TGTGCCAGCAGCTCCGCAATAGCGGGAGGGTGGGGGAATGAGCAGTTCTTC.

V usage is TRBV5-1 and J usage is TRBJ2-1; 16 bases align to TRBD2. The CDR3 is 18 residues long. Trimming removed 4 bases from V and 9 bases from J; junction bases left unmatched: 13. Per germline, CDR1 SGHRS and CDR2 YFSETQ. CDR3 in amino acids: CASSPPGTSGRALGEQFF. CDR3 bases: TGCGCCAGCAGCCCCCCCGGGACTAGCGGGAGGGCGTTAGGTGAGCAGTTCTTC.

The gene calls are TRBV3-1 (or the pseudogene TRBV3-2) and TRBJ2-1; TRBD1 matches 7 bases. This CDR3 has 16 residues. The junction had 5 bases not matched to a gene; V was cut back by 0 bases and J by 3 bases. Germline lookup yields CDR1 LGHDT and CDR2 YNNKEL (reference sequence). The CDR3 is CASSQDPGQNYNEQFF. CDR3 bases: TGTGCCAGCAGCCAAGATCCGGGACAGAACTACAATGAGCAGTTCTTC.